Here is one TCR beta chain with its context. This specimen belongs to a study of blood T cell repertoires in COVID-19. Study summary: T cells, B-cell-depleted T cells, or PBMCs provided the cDNA or gDNA that served as material.

The CDR3 sequence is 13 residues long. Per the germline V gene, CDR1 is MGHDK and CDR2 is SYGVNS. V shed 0 bases and J shed 2 bases, with 4 bases lying between them. Sequencing used immunoSEQ multiplex PCR; TCRdb keeps in-frame clones, though not all of them. The sample contains 70,000 to 90,000 clones, around 87% of which appear only once. V is TRBV25-1 and J is TRBJ2-5; D ambiguous. Material for sequencing was peripheral blood. This sequence originates from a man older than 75 with active or convalescent COVID-19. CDR3 amino acids: CASSEYYQETQYF. DNA for the CDR3: TGTGCCAGCAGTGAATATTATCAAGAGACCCAGTACTTC.